What follows are 5 T cell receptor beta chains derived from one specimen sequenced in a study of T cell repertoires in cytomegalovirus infection. TCRdb called the reads again in MiXCR, with one record for every CDR3 protein. The table lists 500,000 or so distinct CDR3 sequences, 16% of them singletons, with more than 20% in the top ten. The sample comprised CD8+ T cells from PBMCs. The receptor set was obtained from a human donor in good health (CMV status not recorded). Some clones in this sample may be carry-over from other donors' samples.

The chain links TRBV19 to TRBJ2-2; 9 nucleotides align to TRBD2. Germline lookup yields CDR1 LNHDA and CDR2 SQIVND (reference sequence). V lost 4 bases and J lost 6; bases outside the gene matches: 3. This CDR3 has 14 residues. The CDR3 region has the DNA TGTGCCAGTAGTAAGGGACTAGCCCCCGGGGAGCTGTTTTTT. It yields the protein CASSKGLAPGELFF. Looking up the rest from reference TRBV19 and TRBJ2-2 gives the full variable domain: DGGITQSPKYLFRKEGQNVTLSCEQNLNHDAMYWYRQDPGQGLRLIYYSQIVNDFQKGDIAEGYSVSREKKESFPLTVTSAQKNPTAFYLCASSKGLAPGELFFGEGSRLTVL.

V and J are TRBV10-3 and TRBJ2-7; no clear D gene. Germline V gene lookup returns CDR1 ENHRY and CDR2 SYGVKD. The CDR3 totals 14 residues. The germline V and J ends were trimmed by 0 bases and 4 bases, with 10 bases remaining between them. CDR3 in DNA: TGTGCCATCAGTGAGTCAATGCAGGTATACGAGCAGTACTTC. Its translation: CAISESMQVYEQYF.

This clonotype was picked up one time. Since a much larger clone is just one base distant, this may be a read error. The CDR3 does not close with the conserved phenylalanine or tryptophan, likely indicating a read error. This chain uses TRBV12-3 or TRBV12-4 with TRBJ2-1, with TRBD1 matching over 10 bases. Trimming took 4 bases from V and 2 from J; bases not matched to a gene: 8. The CDR3 consists of 17 residues. The DNA of the CDR3 is TGTGCCAGCAGTTCCTTACGGACAGGGGGGCCCTACAATGAGCAGTTCTTA. It codes for CASSSLRTGGPYNEQFL.

This clonotype was recorded at least ten times. The chain joins TRBV12-5 to TRBJ2-3; 12 nucleotides align to TRBD2. Germline V gives CDR1 LGHNT, CDR2 FRNRAP. V shed 5 bases and J 2 bases; nucleotides not matched to a gene: 2. This CDR3 region has 15 residues. CDR3: CASGGLAGNTDTQYF. The CDR3 DNA follows: TGTGCTAGTGGTGGACTAGCGGGAAACACAGATACGCAGTATTTT.

This clonotype was detected many times. The chain joins TRBV2 to TRBJ2-6, with no clear D. Per the germline V gene, CDR1 is SNHLY and CDR2 is FYNNEI. The CDR3 loop spans 15 amino acids. Trimming cost V 5 bases and J 0 bases, with 8 bases left between them. The DNA of the CDR3 is TGTGCCAGCAGTCCACTTATCTCTGGGGCCAACGTCCTGACTTTC. It specifies CASSPLISGANVLTF.